One sample yielded the 17 T cell receptor beta chains listed below, sequenced in a study of yellow fever vaccine responses in identical twins. MiXCR, applied by TCRdb to the RT-PCR reads, yields one record per CDR3 protein. The sample consists of around 33,000 distinct CDR3 sequences, almost 60% of them appearing once. Source: T cells from blood (PBMCs), unsorted or a sorted subset (not recorded which), taken before or after yellow fever vaccination (not recorded which). These receptors were obtained from a woman aged 18-35 years who received the yellow fever vaccine.

This rearrangement joins TRBV2 to TRBJ1-6, with 9 positions matching TRBD1. Trimming at V came to 2 bases and at J to 8 bases, leaving 7 bases not matched to a gene. This CDR3 contains 16 residues. Germline lookup yields CDR1 SNHLY and CDR2 FYNNEI. The CDR3 sequence: CASSETIQGAYSPLHF. The CDR3 bases are TGTGCCAGCAGTGAAACCATACAGGGGGCTTATTCACCCCTCCACTTT.

The CDR3 nucleotides are TGTGCCAGCAGCACTAGCGGTTTTAGCACAGATACGCAGTATTTT. Its translation: CASSTSGFSTDTQYF. This chain connects TRBV21-1 to TRBJ2-3; TRBD2 is the table's D call and was not checked against the DNA. TRBV21-1 is listed as a pseudogene. CDR3 size: 15 residues.

The CDR3 region has the DNA TGTGCCAGCAGCAGGACAGGGATCAATCAGCCCCAGCATTTT. It codes for CASSRTGINQPQHF. The chain is built from TRBV3-1 and TRBJ1-5, with 8 positions matching TRBD1. Losses at the gene ends were 5 bases for V and 3 bases for J; bases not matched to a gene: 3. The CDR3 is 14 residues long. The germline CDR1 and CDR2 sequences are LGHDT and YNNKEL (reference sequence).

This rearrangement joins TRBV29-1 to TRBJ2-3, with a possible D match to TRBD2 (5 bases). CDR3 size: 13 residues. Germline V gene lookup returns CDR1 SQVTM and CDR2 ANQGSEA. V was trimmed by 4 bases and J by 1 base, leaving 9 bases between them. The CDR3 DNA reads as TGCAGCGTTGCGTCAGCGGGCACAGATACGCAGTATTTT. Translating gives CSVASAGTDTQYF.

The rearrangement links TRBV25-1 to TRBJ2-7; TRBD1 aligns across 7 bases. CDR3 length equals 14 residues. Per the germline V gene, CDR1 is MGHDK and CDR2 is SYGVNS. The J segment lost 5 bases and the V segment lost 6 bases, leaving 10 bases of the junction unmatched. CDR3 sequence reads: CASRPLDRVDEQYF. The DNA for the CDR3 is TGTGCCAGCAGACCCCTCGACAGGGTGGACGAGCAGTACTTC.

The sample holds a few counts of this clonotype. The gene calls are TRBV27 and TRBJ1-3, with D maybe TRBD1 (5 bases). V lost 3 bases, J lost 11 bases, and 20 bases lay in between. This CDR3 region has 15 residues. Germline CDR1 and CDR2: MNHEY and SMNVEV (reference sequence). The CDR3 DNA reads TGTGCCAGCAGTTTGACGAGCGGGGACCGAAAATCCATATATTTT. Amino acids: CASSLTSGDRKSIYF.

The J gene is TRBJ2-7, the V gene TRBV6-1; D gene uncertain. This CDR3 comprises 13 residues. Germline CDR1 and CDR2: MNHNS and SASEGT. Trimming pared 5 bases from V and 5 bases from J, leaving 13 bases between. In DNA form, the CDR3 reads TGTGCCAGCAGTCGATCCCTTTTGAACGAGCAGTACTTC. This encodes CASSRSLLNEQYF.

This clonotype appeared once. The gene calls are TRBV7-8 and TRBJ1-1; no definite D call. This CDR3 comprises 12 residues. Trimming removed 6 bases from V and 7 bases from J, with 12 bases in between. The germline gives CDR1 SGHVS, CDR2 FQNEAQ. In DNA form, the CDR3 reads TGTGCCAGCAGTATGACAAGAGATGAAGCTTTCTTT. Amino acid sequence: CASSMTRDEAFF.

V usage is TRBV5-1 and J usage is TRBJ2-7; D might be TRBD2 (5 bases). Trimming took 3 bases from V and 0 from J, leaving 10 bases between them. CDR3 length: 14 residues. The germline V gene encodes CDR1 SGHRS and CDR2 YFSETQ. CDR3 nucleotide sequence: TGCGCCAGCAGCTCCCAAGGAGGCTCCTACGAGCAGTACTTC. Its protein is CASSSQGGSYEQYF.

The CDR3 loop reads CASSLLESSWYNEQFF. In nucleotides, the CDR3 is TGTGCCAGCAGCTTACTTGAGAGTTCATGGTACAATGAGCAGTTCTTC. The chain combines TRBV11-3 with TRBJ2-1; D is uncertain. Germline assignment: CDR1 SGHNT and CDR2 YENEEA. The CDR3 extends over 16 amino acids. The V end was cut by 2 bases, the J end by 4 bases, with 15 bases between.

The chain joins TRBV12-3 or TRBV12-4 to TRBJ2-1; 9 bases fit TRBD2. With 3 bases clipped from V and 1 base from J, the junction kept 7 bases outside the gene matches. The CDR3 consists of 17 residues. The CDR3 DNA reads as TGTGCCAGCAGTTTGTGGGCTAGCGGGATTTCCTACAATGAGCAGTTCTTC. It yields the protein CASSLWASGISYNEQFF.

J is TRBJ1-3 and V is TRBV10-3; D gene unclear. The CDR3 totals 13 residues. The ends were cut back, 3 bases at V and 2 bases at J, with 5 bases in the middle. Germline values: CDR1 ENHRY, CDR2 SYGVKD. CDR3 coding DNA: TGTGCCATCAGTGAAAGGGCTGGAAACACCATATATTTT. Translation gives CAISERAGNTIYF.

V gene TRBV4-1 combines with J gene TRBJ2-1, with 8 nucleotides matching TRBD2. The junction had 13 bases not matched to a gene; V was cut back by 4 bases and J by 5 bases. The germline CDR1 and CDR2 sequences are MGHRA and YSYEKL. The CDR3 is 17 amino acids. CDR3 in DNA: TGCGCCAGCAGCCCATTGAGGACTAGCTCCTCGGACAATGAGCAGTTCTTC. This codes for CASSPLRTSSSDNEQFF.

A single count supports this clonotype. The J gene is TRBJ1-4, the V gene TRBV6-1; D call uncertain. There are 13 residues in the CDR3. The V end lost 6 bases, the J end lost 4 bases, and 9 bases lay between the germline ends. Germline V gene sequence: CDR1 MNHNS, CDR2 SASEGT. DNA of the CDR3: TGTGCCAGCAGGAGGCACGATAATGAAAAACTGTTTTTT. Amino acid sequence: CASRRHDNEKLFF.

As DNA, the CDR3 is TGTGCCAGCAGCTTCGGGCCTGGCTACACCTTC. Translated, it gives CASSFGPGYTF. This chain joins TRBV5-6 and TRBJ1-2; D gene unclear. The germline CDR1 and CDR2 sequences are SGHDT and YYEEEE. The CDR3 runs 11 residues. Trimming shortened V by 2 bases and J by 7 bases, and 6 bases separated the two germline ends.

This chain links TRBV11-2 with TRBJ2-1; perhaps TRBD1 as D (5 bases). V was pared by 0 bases and J by 7 bases, with 10 bases between. Per the germline V gene, CDR1 is SGHAT and CDR2 is FQNNGV. CDR3 length: 14 residues. CDR3 bases: TGTGCCAGCAGCTTAGACAGGGCTAGAAATGAGCAGTTCTTC. Translated: CASSLDRARNEQFF.

This clonotype was seen more than once but under ten times. This chain links TRBV7-6 with TRBJ2-3; TRBD2 aligns across 8 bases. The CDR3 runs 15 residues. The germline CDR1 and CDR2 sequences are SGHVS and FNYEAQ. The ends lost 2 bases at V and 4 bases at J; junction bases unmatched: 5. CDR3 residues: CASSLIAGTADTQYF. In DNA form, the CDR3 reads TGTGCCAGCAGCTTAATAGCGGGGACTGCAGATACGCAGTATTTT.